Below, one TCR beta chain is given with its context. Clones were sequenced by immunoSEQ multiplex PCR, and TCRdb holds only the in-frame ones, with some missing. The table has 720,000 or so clones, approximately 85% seen once. The data were obtained in a study of shared T cell receptors in the human thymus. Germline CDR1 and CDR2: SGHTA and FQGNSA. V lost 1 base, J lost 7 bases, and 13 bases lay in between. This CDR3 is built from 14 residues. This same sample was also taken into another study, of human thymus T cells. From that second work: All donors were healthy Finnish infants who were undergoing corrective surgery to treat congenital heart defects. From resections taken during corrective heart surgery, the thymus tissue was obtained. Among thymic and blood repertoires, usage of V and J genes appeared biased. Thymic repertoires of unrelated individuals were reported in related research to overlap highly.

This TCR derives from a girl under three years old with a congenital heart defect. Sequenced input: thymocytes. This chain uses TRBV7-2 with TRBJ2-5; D gene ambiguous. This chain's CDR3 is CASSLGHGRGTQYF. In DNA, the CDR3 is TGTGCCAGCAGCTTAGGACACGGTCGTGGGACCCAGTACTTC.